The 29 T cell receptor beta chains presented below share a single source sample, sequenced in a study of T cell changes during pregnancy in multiple sclerosis. Profiling relied on immunoSEQ multiplex PCR, and the TCRdb table lists in-frame clones only, not all of them. The sample holds under 85,000 clones, roughly nine tenths seen once. The specimen comprised peripheral blood, sampled in the third trimester of pregnancy. These receptors came from a female donor with multiple sclerosis, enrolled in a pregnancy study.

The V call is TRBV5-6, the J call TRBJ1-1; D is unresolved. The CDR3 is 15 amino acids. With 0 bases removed from V and 6 bases from J, the gap between germline ends came to 15 bases. The germline V gene encodes CDR1 SGHDT and CDR2 YYEEEE. The CDR3 loop is CASSLGAGPLAEAFF. The CDR3 DNA reads as TGTGCCAGCAGCTTGGGCGCTGGGCCTCTCGCTGAAGCTTTCTTT.

V usage is TRBV5-1 and J usage is TRBJ1-2, with D maybe TRBD1 (6 bases). V was shortened by 5 bases and J by 6 bases, with 14 bases between the two germline ends. Germline CDR1 reads SGHRS; CDR2 reads YFSETQ. This CDR3 comprises 13 residues. CDR3 DNA sequence: TGCGCCAGCAGACCTCAACAGGGAAATGGCTACACCTTC. Translating gives CASRPQQGNGYTF.

The V call is TRBV5-1, the J call TRBJ1-4, with D possibly matching TRBD1 (6 bases). Trimming pared 4 bases from V and 5 bases from J, leaving 18 bases between. Germline V CDR1 and CDR2: SGHRS, YFSETQ. CDR3 length equals 16 residues. CDR3 DNA sequence: TGCGCCAGCAGCCCATCTACGGACAGCATAAATGAAAAACTGTTTTTT. Translating gives CASSPSTDSINEKLFF.

The rearrangement links TRBV6-1 to TRBJ1-1, with D hard to call. Germline assignment: CDR1 MNHNS and CDR2 SASEGT. The CDR3 length is 14 residues. V was shortened by 5 bases and J by 2 bases, with 12 bases between the two germline ends. CDR3 protein: CASSPQALNTEAFF. The CDR3 DNA follows: TGTGCCAGCAGTCCTCAGGCGTTAAACACTGAAGCTTTCTTT.

The J gene is TRBJ1-2, the V gene TRBV19; no clear D gene. There are 15 residues in the CDR3. With 5 bases removed from V and 2 bases from J, the gap between germline ends came to 15 bases. Germline assignment: CDR1 LNHDA and CDR2 SQIVND (reference sequence). The CDR3 here is CASSVWLSSNYGYTF. CDR3 DNA: TGTGCCAGTAGTGTATGGCTCTCTTCAAACTATGGCTACACCTTC.

The chain is built from TRBV29-1 and TRBJ1-3, with TRBD1 as a possible D gene (5 bases). The CDR3 has 14 residues. Germline-derived CDR1 and CDR2 are SQVTM and ANQGSEA. Between the trimmed V and J ends, which lost 6 bases and 3 bases, there was a span of 15 bases. The CDR3: CSVAGTGGGNTIYF. In DNA form, the CDR3 reads TGCAGCGTAGCCGGGACTGGGGGTGGAAACACCATATATTTT.

The CDR3 sequence: CASSWGTDSYEQYF. The CDR3 DNA reads TGTGCCAGCAGCTGGGGGACAGATTCCTACGAGCAGTACTTC. This chain connects TRBV5-4 to TRBJ2-7; 7 bases match TRBD1. CDR3 length: 14 amino acids. V lost 3 bases and J lost 1; bases outside the gene matches: 4. Germline CDR1 reads SGHNT; CDR2 reads YYREEE (reference sequence). Full variable domain (remainder filled in from reference TRBV5-4 and TRBJ2-7): ETGVTQSPTHLIKTRGQQVTLRCSSQSGHNTVSWYQQALGQGPQFIFQYYREEENGRGNFPPRFSGLQFPNYSSELNVNALELDDSALYLCASSWGTDSYEQYFGPGTRLTVT.

In its sample, this clone was seen once. This sample also contains other DNA sequences that code for the same CDR3. The chain employs TRBV11-2 and TRBJ2-1; 9 nucleotides align to TRBD2. With 4 bases clipped from V and 4 bases from J, the junction kept 5 bases outside the gene matches. CDR3 length equals 15 residues. The germline gives CDR1 SGHAT, CDR2 FQNNGV. The CDR3 loop reads CASSSGLAGYNEQFF. CDR3 sequence (DNA): TGTGCCAGCAGCTCGGGACTAGCCGGGTACAATGAGCAGTTCTTC.

This clone was found once. V is TRBV2 and J is TRBJ1-2; D call uncertain. The germline V gene has CDR1 SNHLY and CDR2 FYNNEI. The CDR3 runs 12 residues. V lost 5 bases and J lost 6, with 10 bases in between. The CDR3 DNA reads TGTGCCAGCAGTCTGGAGGTCGATGGCTACACCTTC. Translation: CASSLEVDGYTF.

The J gene is TRBJ1-3, the V gene TRBV7-2, with D possibly matching TRBD1 (6 bases). The CDR3 is made up of 15 amino acids. Trimming removed 1 base at V and 8 bases at J, with 15 bases between. Germline-derived CDR1 and CDR2 are SGHTA and FQGNSA. CDR3 sequence reads: CASSLGPGAVDTIYF. The CDR3 DNA follows: TGTGCCAGCAGCTTAGGGCCAGGGGCAGTGGACACCATATATTTT.

The V gene is TRBV2, the J gene TRBJ1-1; perhaps TRBD1 as D (5 bases). The germline CDR1 and CDR2 sequences are SNHLY and FYNNEI. Trimming stripped 4 bases from V and 0 bases from J, with 12 bases between. There are 15 residues in the CDR3. The CDR3 region is CASSVVGGMNTEAFF. The DNA for the CDR3 is TGTGCCAGCAGTGTCGTCGGGGGTATGAACACTGAAGCTTTCTTT.

The rearrangement links TRBV19 to TRBJ1-5; D is undetermined. The CDR3 consists of 17 residues. Trimming removed 3 bases at V and 0 bases at J, with 15 bases between. Germline V gene lookup returns CDR1 LNHDA and CDR2 SQIVND (reference sequence). This chain's CDR3 is CASSIPGSLFSNQPQHF. The DNA for the CDR3 is TGTGCCAGTAGTATCCCCGGGTCCCTGTTTAGCAATCAGCCCCAGCATTTT.

This sequence joins TRBV6-5 and TRBJ1-2; possible D gene TRBD1, 5 bases. The CDR3 has 15 amino acids. In germline, CDR1 is MNHEY, CDR2 SVGAGI. The V and J ends lost 2 bases and 3 bases respectively, with 13 bases between them. DNA of the CDR3: TGTGCCAGCAGTTACCTGGGGGGAGGTGACTATGGCTACACCTTC. This sequence encodes CASSYLGGGDYGYTF.

DNA for the CDR3: TGTGCCAGCAGCGTACAATATGGAGGGAATAATTCACCCCTCCACTTT. Its protein is CASSVQYGGNNSPLHF. The chain recombines TRBV9 with TRBJ1-6; no reliable D call. The CDR3 is 16 amino acids. Germline V CDR1 and CDR2: SGDLS, YYNGEE. V lost 1 base and J lost 5, with 13 bases in between.

The table lists this clone with a few counts. V is TRBV15 and J is TRBJ1-1; 11 bases are shared with TRBD1. J lost 2 bases, V lost 0 bases, and 2 bases had no gene match. The CDR3 spans 16 residues. Per germline, CDR1 LNHNV and CDR2 YYDKDF (reference sequence). This CDR3 is CATSRDRTGGNTEAFF. The CDR3 nucleotides read TGTGCCACCAGCAGAGACCGGACAGGGGGCAACACTGAAGCTTTCTTT.

CDR3 in DNA: TGTGCCAGCAGCGTAGCTGCAGGGCCGGGTAAGGGCTACACCTTC. It encodes CASSVAAGPGKGYTF. The chain employs TRBV9 and TRBJ1-2, with a weak D call TRBD1 (5 bases). V lost 0 bases and J lost 8, with 17 bases in between. Looked up from germline, CDR1 is SGDLS and CDR2 is YYNGEE. This CDR3 region has 15 residues.

This rearrangement joins TRBV30 to TRBJ1-2, with D perhaps matching TRBD1 (5 bases). The germline V gene encodes CDR1 GTSNPN and CDR2 SVGIG (reference sequence). The CDR3 has 13 residues. V dropped 2 bases and J dropped 6 bases, with 13 bases sitting between them. The DNA for the CDR3 is TGTGCCTGGAGTCAAGGGGAACGGAATGGCTACACCTTC. It is translated as CAWSQGERNGYTF.

The rearrangement uses TRBV2 and TRBJ2-1, with D possibly TRBD2 on 6 matching bases. Germline CDR1 SNHLY, CDR2 FYNNEI. V was clipped by 8 bases and J by 6 bases, with 20 bases between them. The CDR3 is made up of 15 amino acids. In DNA form, the CDR3 reads TGTGCCAGCGGACGGGAGCGAGCAGTCATCAATGAGCAGTTCTTC. It encodes CASGRERAVINEQFF.

V usage is TRBV20-1 and J usage is TRBJ2-7; D gene uncertain. V lost 0 bases and J 4 bases, leaving 4 bases between the germline ends. CDR1 and CDR2 from the germline V gene are DFQATT and SNEGSKA (reference sequence). The CDR3 is 11 residues long. The CDR3 region is CSARETYEQYF. The DNA of the CDR3 is TGCAGTGCTAGAGAGACTTACGAGCAGTACTTC.

CDR3 region: CASSADLAGGRREQFF. For the CDR3, the DNA is TGTGCCAGCAGTGCCGACCTAGCGGGGGGGCGTCGGGAGCAGTTCTTC. The chain recombines TRBV2 with TRBJ2-1; 12 nucleotides line up with TRBD2. J was trimmed by 10 bases and V by 4 bases; bases with no gene match: 11. CDR1 and CDR2 from the germline V gene are SNHLY and FYNNEI. The CDR3 is made up of 16 amino acids.

This clone was seen just once. This chain joins TRBV6-1 and TRBJ2-1, with 9 nucleotides matching TRBD2. Germline trimming cut 2 bases from V and 4 bases from J; bases unmatched to any gene: 3. The germline CDR1 and CDR2 sequences are MNHNS and SASEGT. The CDR3 covers 15 residues. CDR3 sequence reads: CASSERSGGYNEQFF. The CDR3 region has the DNA TGTGCCAGCAGTGAACGTAGCGGGGGATACAATGAGCAGTTCTTC.

This clone is a singleton in its sample. The chain is built from TRBV28 and TRBJ1-1, with 7 positions matching TRBD1. Trimming cost V 3 bases and J 0 bases; bases outside gene matches: 4. Germline CDR1 MDHEN, CDR2 SYDVKM. The CDR3 contains 15 residues. The CDR3 is CASSFRDRLNTEAFF. As DNA, the CDR3 is TGTGCCAGCAGTTTCCGGGACAGACTGAACACTGAAGCTTTCTTT.

The V call is TRBV4-2, the J call TRBJ2-7; maybe TRBD2 (6 bases). Trimming removed 5 bases from V and 2 bases from J, with 22 bases in between. The length of the CDR3 is 17 residues. Germline CDR1 and CDR2: LGHNA and YNFKEQ. CDR3 sequence (DNA): TGTGCCAGCAGCGCCGGATTTCCCGCGGGAAGGACCTACGAGCAGTACTTC. This encodes CASSAGFPAGRTYEQYF.

V gene TRBV5-1 combines with J gene TRBJ2-3; 7 bases agree with TRBD1. The CDR3 covers 16 residues. Germline V gene sequence: CDR1 SGHRS, CDR2 YFSETQ. With V trimmed by 3 bases and J by 3 bases, 10 bases remained unmatched. CDR3 coding DNA: TGCGCCAGCAGCTCTACTAGGGGGCTAGGGACAGATACGCAGTATTTT. It translates to CASSSTRGLGTDTQYF.

The gene calls are TRBV5-1 and TRBJ2-1; 9 bases are a match to TRBD1. Germline V CDR1 and CDR2: SGHRS, YFSETQ. The CDR3 runs 15 residues. V gave up 3 bases and J gave up 3 bases; unmatched junction bases: 4. CDR3 residues: CASSWDRENYNEQFF. CDR3 nucleotides: TGCGCCAGCAGCTGGGACAGGGAAAACTACAATGAGCAGTTCTTC.

The J gene is TRBJ2-1, the V gene TRBV5-1, with TRBD2 as a possible D gene (5 bases). V was clipped by 3 bases and J by 0 bases, with 13 bases between them. The length of the CDR3 is 16 residues. Looked up from germline, CDR1 is SGHRS and CDR2 is YFSETQ. CDR3 coding DNA: TGCGCCAGCAGCTCCTTGACTACGAGCTCCTACAATGAGCAGTTCTTC. Protein: CASSSLTTSSYNEQFF.

The chain joins TRBV19 to TRBJ2-4, with 7 nucleotides matching TRBD1. V trimming: 2 bases; J trimming: 1 base; junction bases outside the gene matches: 8. Germline lookup yields CDR1 LNHDA and CDR2 SQIVND (reference sequence). This CDR3 is built from 17 residues. Here the CDR3 reads CASSILIRQGAKNIQYF. The CDR3 DNA is TGTGCCAGTAGTATACTAATCCGACAGGGTGCCAAAAACATTCAGTACTTC.

The chain employs TRBV6-1 and TRBJ1-2, with D possibly being TRBD1 (6 bases). Trimming removed 4 bases from V and 6 bases from J, with 12 bases in between. The V gene's germline CDR1 is MNHNS and CDR2 SASEGT. The CDR3 contains 13 residues. The CDR3 spells CASSAIQGNGYTF. The CDR3 nucleotides read TGTGCCAGCAGTGCGATACAGGGAAATGGCTACACCTTC.

For the CDR3, the DNA is TGCGCCAGCAGCTTGGATTCCAGGGGCTACACCTTC. Protein: CASSLDSRGYTF. This sequence joins TRBV5-1 and TRBJ1-2; the D is unclear. Germline V CDR1 and CDR2: SGHRS, YFSETQ. The CDR3 sequence is 12 residues long. V shed 0 bases and J shed 8 bases, with 8 bases lying between them.